A single sample is the source of the 22 T cell receptor beta chains below, sequenced in a study of patients and donors after allogeneic stem cell transplantation. Each CDR3 protein is one row after TCRdb ran MiXCR on the RT-PCR reads. Altogether about 960,000 distinct CDR3 sequences are present, 18% being singletons, with the ten largest covering 5.5% to 6.5%. The sequenced sample consisted of blood, either unsorted or a sorted T cell fraction (not recorded which). These TCRs come from a human donor who was either an allogeneic HSCT recipient or a stem cell or donor lymphocyte infusion donor (not recorded which). It is not recorded whose cells these are; they may come from a transplant donor.

This clonotype was found a few times. The chain carries TRBV7-6 and TRBJ1-6; the D gene is possibly TRBD1 (5 bases). Germline V lookup: CDR1 SGHVS, CDR2 FNYEAQ. This CDR3 region has 15 residues. The ends were cut back, 2 bases at V and 8 bases at J, with 13 bases in the middle. The CDR3 DNA follows: TGTGCCAGCAGCTTACTCCCCAGGGAGGATTCACCCCTCCACTTT. It encodes CASSLLPREDSPLHF.

This clonotype was detected ten times or more. This chain's CDR3 is CASSLARDRAYEQYF. The DNA for the CDR3 is TGTGCCAGCAGTTTAGCCCGGGACAGGGCCTACGAGCAGTACTTC. V is TRBV12-3 or TRBV12-4 and J is TRBJ2-7; TRBD1 matches 9 bases. This CDR3 is built from 15 residues. V lost 0 bases and J lost 2; bases outside the gene matches: 2.

CDR3 amino acids: CASSVRQAAEAFF. Written as DNA, the CDR3 is TGTGCCAGCAGCGTAAGACAGGCTGCCGAAGCTTTCTTT. The chain joins TRBV7-9 to TRBJ1-1; tentatively, D is TRBD1 (6 bases). Germline lookup yields CDR1 SEHNR and CDR2 FQNEAQ (reference sequence). The CDR3 consists of 13 residues. The ends were cut back, 5 bases at V and 8 bases at J, with 15 bases in the middle.

This rearrangement joins TRBV27 to TRBJ2-3; 7 positions agree with TRBD2. Germline CDR1 reads MNHEY; CDR2 reads SMNVEV (reference sequence). The CDR3 sequence is 14 residues long. With V trimmed by 5 bases and J by 6 bases, 8 bases remained unmatched. The CDR3 DNA reads TGTGCCAGCAGTCCGATTGGGGGGGACGATACGCAGTATTTT. Its translation: CASSPIGGDDTQYF.

This clonotype showed up just a few times. The V and J genes are TRBV12-3 or TRBV12-4 and TRBJ2-3; D call uncertain. Trimming removed 2 bases at V and 2 bases at J, with 8 bases between. The CDR3 sequence is 14 residues long. The CDR3 sequence is CASSLSSDTDTQYF. The CDR3 coding sequence is TGTGCCAGCAGTTTAAGCAGTGACACAGATACGCAGTATTTT.

The chain uses TRBV24-1 and TRBJ2-3; D unresolved. Germline V gene data show CDR1 as KGHDR and CDR2 as SFDVKD. This CDR3 has 13 residues. Trimming removed 3 bases at V and 6 bases at J, with 9 bases between. This chain's CDR3 is CATSDGTKDTQYF. DNA for the CDR3: TGTGCCACCAGTGATGGTACTAAGGATACGCAGTATTTT.

The chain joins TRBV20-1 to TRBJ2-1; TRBD2 aligns across 8 bases. The CDR3 contains 18 residues. Per the germline V gene, CDR1 is DFQATT and CDR2 is SNEGSKA (reference sequence). V gave up 0 bases and J gave up 8 bases; unmatched junction bases: 18. The DNA for the CDR3 is TGCAGTGCTAGAGATAGCGAGCTAGCGGGTGGGGGGGCGTATGAGCAGTTCTTC. Encoded protein: CSARDSELAGGGAYEQFF.

There are a few counts of this clonotype. This rearrangement joins TRBV6-1 to TRBJ2-7, with TRBD2 matching over 9 bases. V shed 3 bases, J shed 5 bases, and the junction held 11 bases outside the gene matches. Germline loops: CDR1 MNHNS, CDR2 SASEGT. The CDR3 spans 16 residues. This CDR3 is CASSDWVRGGLNEQYF. The CDR3 bases are TGTGCCAGCAGTGACTGGGTGCGGGGGGGTCTCAACGAGCAGTACTTC.

This clonotype was recorded at least ten times. The gene calls are TRBV5-1 and TRBJ2-3, with D hard to call. Germline CDR1 reads SGHRS; CDR2 reads YFSETQ. The V gene lost 7 bases and the J gene lost 2 bases, with 11 bases spanning the gap. This CDR3 is built from 13 residues. The CDR3 spells CASHTAITDTQYF. CDR3 nucleotide sequence: TGCGCCAGCCATACAGCGATCACAGATACGCAGTATTTT.

This clonotype appeared many times. The rearrangement joins TRBV20-1 to TRBJ2-1; 11 bases are shared with TRBD1. Losses at the gene ends were 5 bases for V and 14 bases for J; bases not matched to a gene: 17. Germline-derived CDR1 and CDR2 are DFQATT and SNEGSKA (reference sequence). CDR3 length equals 15 residues. CDR3 region: CSALLGTGGSRGEFF. The CDR3 nucleotides are TGCAGTGCTTTGCTTGGGACAGGGGGGTCTAGGGGCGAGTTCTTC.

This clonotype was detected many times. The J gene is TRBJ2-3, the V gene TRBV12-3 or TRBV12-4, with D perhaps matching TRBD2 (6 bases). This CDR3 is built from 12 residues. Trimming took 6 bases from V and 6 from J, leaving 10 bases between them. CDR3 DNA: TGTGCCAGCAGCCCTGGGGGGGATACGCAGTATTTT. Protein: CASSPGGDTQYF.

V is TRBV30 and J is TRBJ1-2, with D possibly being TRBD1 (5 bases). The CDR3 is 12 amino acids. The V gene lost 4 bases and the J gene lost 11 bases, with 17 bases spanning the gap. Germline V gene sequence: CDR1 GTSNPN, CDR2 SVGIG (reference sequence). CDR3 sequence: CAWKAGGARYTF. The CDR3 nucleotides are TGTGCCTGGAAGGCCGGGGGAGCGCGTTACACCTTC. The full variable domain, completed using reference TRBV30 and TRBJ1-2, is SQTIHQWPATLVQPVGSPLSLECTVEGTSNPNLYWYRQAAGRGLQLLFYSVGIGQISSEVPQNLSASRPQDRQFILSSKKLLLSDSGFYLCAWKAGGARYTFGSGTRLTVV.

This clonotype was counted between two and nine times. The chain carries TRBV5-1 and TRBJ1-2; D remains unclear. CDR3 size: 15 residues. From germline, CDR1 is SGHRS and CDR2 YFSETQ. V lost 1 base to trimming and J lost 0 bases, with 10 bases between them. CDR3 sequence reads: CASSLTARANYGYTF. The CDR3 coding sequence is TGCGCCAGCAGCTTGACGGCCCGCGCTAACTATGGCTACACCTTC. The full variable domain, with the rest looked up from reference TRBV5-1 and TRBJ1-2, is KAGVTQTPRYLIKTRGQQVTLSCSPISGHRSVSWYQQTPGQGLQFLFEYFSETQRNKGNFPGRFSGRQFSNSRSEMNVSTLELGDSALYLCASSLTARANYGYTFGSGTRLTVV.

This clonotype was found a few times. The chain is built from TRBV6-1 and TRBJ2-5; 7 bases fit TRBD2. The V gene's germline CDR1 is MNHNS and CDR2 SASEGT. This CDR3 is built from 14 residues. V shed 5 bases and J 8 bases; nucleotides not matched to a gene: 11. In DNA, the CDR3 is TGTGCCAGCAGTCTAGCGGATAGCCCGAAAACCCAGTACTTC. Residues: CASSLADSPKTQYF.

V is TRBV20-1 and J is TRBJ2-5; 13 bases match TRBD2. Germline-derived CDR1 and CDR2 are DFQATT and SNEGSKA (reference sequence). J lost 4 bases, V lost 3 bases, and 5 bases had no gene match. The CDR3 is made up of 15 amino acids. The CDR3 loop is CSASGLAGVAETQYF. The CDR3 coding sequence is TGCAGTGCTAGCGGACTAGCGGGAGTCGCAGAGACCCAGTACTTC.

This chain joins TRBV9 and TRBJ1-2, with a possible D match to TRBD1 (5 bases). V dropped 4 bases and J dropped 7 bases, with 23 bases sitting between them. CDR1 and CDR2 (germline): SGDLS, YYNGEE. This CDR3 is built from 16 residues. CDR3 sequence (DNA): TGTGCCAGCAGCCCCGTGGTGAGGGGTGTTGGGGGTGGCTACACCTTC. Translating it yields CASSPVVRGVGGGYTF.

The table lists this clonotype with a few counts. The V and J genes are TRBV29-1 and TRBJ1-1; perhaps TRBD1 as D (5 bases). In germline, CDR1 is SQVTM, CDR2 ANQGSEA. The CDR3 contains 13 residues. V dropped 4 bases and J dropped 5 bases, with 14 bases sitting between them. CDR3 sequence (DNA): TGCAGCGTTGCCAACGGCGGGGGGACTGAAGCTTTCTTT. Translated, it gives CSVANGGGTEAFF.

This clonotype occurred many times. The chain couples TRBV6-5 to TRBJ2-7, with D hard to call. Germline V gene sequence: CDR1 MNHEY, CDR2 SVGAGI. The CDR3 consists of 14 residues. Deletions cut 1 base from V and 3 bases from J, with 10 bases between. The CDR3 DNA is TGTGCCAGCAGTTACTGGTGGGAAAACTACGAGCAGTACTTC. Translation gives CASSYWWENYEQYF.

The rearrangement links TRBV24-1 to TRBJ2-1, with 10 bases matching TRBD2. Germline V gene sequence: CDR1 KGHDR, CDR2 SFDVKD. CDR3 length: 20 amino acids. The V segment lost 1 base and the J segment 5 bases; nucleotides outside the gene matches: 16. The CDR3, as DNA: TGTGCCACCAGTGATTTCAAAGGAGCGGGGAGCGGGAGGGCCAACAATGAGCAGTTCTTC. This gives the protein CATSDFKGAGSGRANNEQFF.

The chain has TRBV5-1 and TRBJ2-1; TRBD2 is a possible D gene (5 bases). From germline, CDR1 is SGHRS and CDR2 YFSETQ. The CDR3 is 12 amino acids. Trimming removed 4 bases at V and 10 bases at J, with 12 bases between. CDR3 in amino acids: CASSDYLREQFF. In nucleotides, the CDR3 is TGCGCCAGCAGCGACTACCTCCGAGAGCAGTTCTTC. The whole variable domain, filled in from reference TRBV5-1 and TRBJ2-1, reads KAGVTQTPRYLIKTRGQQVTLSCSPISGHRSVSWYQQTPGQGLQFLFEYFSETQRNKGNFPGRFSGRQFSNSRSEMNVSTLELGDSALYLCASSDYLREQFFGPGTRLTVL.

The chain has TRBV5-1 and TRBJ2-7; D may match TRBD1 or TRBD2 (5 bases each). V lost 4 bases and J 5 bases, leaving 19 bases between the germline ends. Germline assignment: CDR1 SGHRS and CDR2 YFSETQ. The CDR3 has 15 residues. CDR3 region: CASSPRDGISNEQYF. CDR3 bases: TGCGCCAGCAGCCCAAGGGACGGCATCTCGAACGAGCAGTACTTC.

The gene calls are TRBV9 and TRBJ2-1, with TRBD2 matching over 10 bases. In germline, CDR1 is SGDLS, CDR2 YYNGEE. CDR3 size: 17 residues. V gave up 1 base and J gave up 3 bases; unmatched junction bases: 7. CDR3 nucleotides: TGTGCCAGCAGCGTACCACTAGCGGGAATTAACTACAATGAGCAGTTCTTC. It encodes CASSVPLAGINYNEQFF.